The clone carrying this T cell receptor (beta chain) was recorded a few times. Its target is not known. The sample is drawn from a study of cytomegalovirus exposure and HLA in healthy donors. The overall study: A prior study identified some 100 million unique TCR beta sequences from about 180 million T cells.

The CDR3 consists of 15 residues. V was pared by 6 bases and J by 5 bases, with 9 bases of the junction left unmatched. Germline CDR1 reads SNHLY; CDR2 reads FYNNEI. Vbeta (60) and Jbeta (13) primers were used in the PCR. Sequencing used immunoSEQ multiplex PCR; TCRdb keeps in-frame clones, though not all of them. The data show approximately 150,000 clones, roughly three quarters seen once. Points from the study as a whole: Several of the most significant clusters were apparently associated with common viral pathogens in a later analysis. The listing of 160 or so TCR beta chains classed them as cytomegalovirus-associated.

The chain couples TRBV2 to TRBJ2-7; 11 bases fit TRBD2. The sample taken for sequencing was PBMCs. This TCR derives from a man aged 60-69 years in good health and CMV-seronegative. CDR3 loop: CASRNLAGGRNEQYF. The CDR3 nucleotides are TGTGCCAGCAGGAACCTAGCGGGAGGTAGGAACGAGCAGTACTTC.